The clone carrying this TCR beta chain was counted between two and nine times. Its antigen is still unknown. Using unique molecular identifiers, the investigators prepared the TCRbeta library. TCRdb recomputed calls from the PCR reads with MiXCR, one row per CDR3 protein. The sample has 500,000 to 600,000 distinct CDR3 sequences; 25% to 30% are singletons. The sample originates from a study of T-cell reconstitution after alpha-beta-depleted transplantation in children. Study results and limitations: Newly generated T cells supplied most T-cell counts and diversity one year post-transplant.

The CDR3 consists of 15 residues. Looked up from germline, CDR1 is SGHDN and CDR2 is FVKESK. V shed 0 bases, J shed 2 bases, and the junction held 4 bases outside the gene matches. Material: PBMCs, obtained before TCRalphabeta/CD19-depleted stem cell transplant. The chain uses TRBV14 and TRBJ2-7; 7 bases are shared with TRBD1. The origin of this receptor is a boy less than two years old with Wiskott-Aldrich syndrome, due to receive a stem cell transplant. The CDR3 spells CASSQDGTVTYEQYF. CDR3 in DNA: TGTGCCAGCAGCCAAGACGGGACAGTAACCTACGAGCAGTACTTC.